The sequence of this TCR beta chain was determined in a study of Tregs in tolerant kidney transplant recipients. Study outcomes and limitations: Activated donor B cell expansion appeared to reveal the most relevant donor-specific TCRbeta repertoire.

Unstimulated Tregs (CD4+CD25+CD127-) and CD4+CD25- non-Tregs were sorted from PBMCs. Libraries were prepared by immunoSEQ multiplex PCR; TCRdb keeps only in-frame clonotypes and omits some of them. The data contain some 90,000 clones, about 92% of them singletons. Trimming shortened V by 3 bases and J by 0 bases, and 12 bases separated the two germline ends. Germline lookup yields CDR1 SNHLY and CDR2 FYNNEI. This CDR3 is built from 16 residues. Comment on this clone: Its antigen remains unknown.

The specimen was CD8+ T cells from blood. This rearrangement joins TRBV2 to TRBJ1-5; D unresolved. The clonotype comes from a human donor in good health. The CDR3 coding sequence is TGTGCCAGCAGTGAGAGAGGAGTCGATAGCAATCAGCCCCAGCATTTT. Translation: CASSERGVDSNQPQHF. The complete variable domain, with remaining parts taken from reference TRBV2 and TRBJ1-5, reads EPEVTQTPSHQVTQMGQEVILRCVPISNHLYFYWYRQILGQKVEFLVSFYNNEISEKSEIFDDQFSVERPDGSNFTLKIRSTKLEDSAMYFCASSERGVDSNQPQHFGDGTRLSIL.